What follows describes a single T cell receptor beta chain. CDR1 and CDR2 (germline): SQVTM, ANQGSEA. The CDR3 spans 12 residues. V lost 3 bases and J 10 bases, leaving 14 bases between the germline ends. This sample is part of a study of cytotoxic CD8 clonotypes in ibrutinib-treated CLL. Study details: Of a cohort that held some 10 relapsed/refractory and some 16 treatment-naive patients, roughly 18 were IGHV unmutated. After median approximately 74 months, roughly 14 stayed in remission, some 12 progressed; responses approximately 24 partial, 2 complete.

TCRdb keeps only in-frame clones here, not all; method: immunoSEQ multiplex PCR. The sample records nearly 100,000 clones, around 80% being singletons. The receptor's source is a human donor with chronic lymphocytic leukemia. This sample comprised PBMCs, obtained after 12 months of ibrutinib treatment. This sequence joins TRBV29-1 and TRBJ2-3; perhaps TRBD1 as D (6 bases). In nucleotides, the CDR3 is TGCAGCGTTGACCCCAGGGGTGGTGCGCAGTATTTT. This sequence encodes CSVDPRGGAQYF.